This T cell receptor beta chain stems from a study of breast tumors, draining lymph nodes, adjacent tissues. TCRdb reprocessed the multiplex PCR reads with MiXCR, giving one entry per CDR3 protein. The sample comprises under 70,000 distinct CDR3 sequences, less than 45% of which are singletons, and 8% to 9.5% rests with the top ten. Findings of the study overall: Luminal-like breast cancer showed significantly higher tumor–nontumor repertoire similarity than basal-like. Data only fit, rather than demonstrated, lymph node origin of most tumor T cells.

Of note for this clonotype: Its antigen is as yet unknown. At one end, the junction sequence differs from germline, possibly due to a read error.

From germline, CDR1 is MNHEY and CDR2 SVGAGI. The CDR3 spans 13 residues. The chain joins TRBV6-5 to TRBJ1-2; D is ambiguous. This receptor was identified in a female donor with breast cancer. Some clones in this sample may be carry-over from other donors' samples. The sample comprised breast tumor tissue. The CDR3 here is CASSPFSSYGYAF. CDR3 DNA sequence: TGTGCCAGCAGCCCCTTCTCTTCCTATGGCTACGCCTTC.